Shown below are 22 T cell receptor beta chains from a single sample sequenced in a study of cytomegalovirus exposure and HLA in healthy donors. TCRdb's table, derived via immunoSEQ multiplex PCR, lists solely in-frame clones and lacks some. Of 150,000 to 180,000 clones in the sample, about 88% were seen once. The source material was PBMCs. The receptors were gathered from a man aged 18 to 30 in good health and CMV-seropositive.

The CDR3 nucleotides are TGTGCCAGCAGTTTCCGGGACAGGGCCTATGGCTACACCTTC. Amino acid sequence: CASSFRDRAYGYTF. This chain uses TRBV27 with TRBJ1-2, with 9 bases that match TRBD1. The V and J ends lost 3 bases and 4 bases, in that order; junction bases with no gene match: 3. CDR1 is MNHEY, CDR2 SMNVEV, per germline (reference sequence). CDR3 length: 14 amino acids.

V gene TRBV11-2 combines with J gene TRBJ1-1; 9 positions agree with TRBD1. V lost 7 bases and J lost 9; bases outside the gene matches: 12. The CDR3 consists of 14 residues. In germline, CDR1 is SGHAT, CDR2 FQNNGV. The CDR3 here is CASTKLQGAMKAFF. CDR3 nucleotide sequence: TGTGCCAGCACCAAACTACAGGGGGCAATGAAAGCTTTCTTT.

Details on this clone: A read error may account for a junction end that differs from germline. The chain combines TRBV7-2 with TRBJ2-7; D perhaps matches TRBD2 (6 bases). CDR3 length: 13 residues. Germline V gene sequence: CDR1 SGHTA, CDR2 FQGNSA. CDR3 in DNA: TGTGCCAGCAGCTTAAGCGGGCAGTCAGAGCGGCACTTC. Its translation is CASSLSGQSERHF. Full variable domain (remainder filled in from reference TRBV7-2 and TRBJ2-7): GAGVSQSPSNKVTEKGKDVELRCDPISGHTALYWYRQSLGQGLEFLIYFQGNSAPDKSGLPSDRFSAERTGGSVSTLTIQRTQQEDSAVYLCASSLSGQSERHFGPGTRLTVT.

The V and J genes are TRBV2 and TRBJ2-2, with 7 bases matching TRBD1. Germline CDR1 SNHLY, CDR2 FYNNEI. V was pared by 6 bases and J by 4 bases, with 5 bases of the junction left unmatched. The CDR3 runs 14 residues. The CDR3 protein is CASSRDSSTGELFF. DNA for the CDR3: TGTGCCAGCAGCCGGGACAGTTCCACCGGGGAGCTGTTTTTT.

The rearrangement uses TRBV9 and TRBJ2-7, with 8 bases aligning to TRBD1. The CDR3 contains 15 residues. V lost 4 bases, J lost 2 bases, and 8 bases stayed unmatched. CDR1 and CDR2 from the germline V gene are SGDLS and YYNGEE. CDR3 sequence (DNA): TGTGCCAGCAGCACGGAGACAGGGGCTACCTACGAGCAGTACTTC. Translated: CASSTETGATYEQYF.

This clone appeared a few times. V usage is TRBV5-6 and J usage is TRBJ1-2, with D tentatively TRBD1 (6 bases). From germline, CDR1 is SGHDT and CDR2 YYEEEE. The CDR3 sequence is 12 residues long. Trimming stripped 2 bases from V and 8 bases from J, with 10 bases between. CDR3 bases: TGTGCCAGCAGCTTACAGGGTTACGGCTACACCTTC. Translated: CASSLQGYGYTF.

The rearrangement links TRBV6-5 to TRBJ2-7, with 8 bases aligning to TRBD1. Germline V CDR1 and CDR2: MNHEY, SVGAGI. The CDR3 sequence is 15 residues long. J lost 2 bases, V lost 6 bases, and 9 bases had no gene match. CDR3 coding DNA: TGTGCCAGCAGGGTTCCCGGACAGGGTACCTACGAGCAGTACTTC. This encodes CASRVPGQGTYEQYF.

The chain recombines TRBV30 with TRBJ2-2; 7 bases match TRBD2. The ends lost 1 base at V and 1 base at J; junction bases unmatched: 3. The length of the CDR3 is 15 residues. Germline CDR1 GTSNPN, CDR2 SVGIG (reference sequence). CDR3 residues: CAWSGSGLNTGELFF. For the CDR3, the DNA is TGTGCCTGGAGTGGTAGCGGGTTGAACACCGGGGAGCTGTTTTTT.

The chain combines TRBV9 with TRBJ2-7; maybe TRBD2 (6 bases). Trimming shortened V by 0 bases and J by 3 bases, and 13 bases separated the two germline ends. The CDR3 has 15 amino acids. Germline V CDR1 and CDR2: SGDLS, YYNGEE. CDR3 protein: CASSVDGGGSYEQYF. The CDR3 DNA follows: TGTGCCAGCAGCGTAGACGGGGGTGGGAGCTACGAGCAGTACTTC.

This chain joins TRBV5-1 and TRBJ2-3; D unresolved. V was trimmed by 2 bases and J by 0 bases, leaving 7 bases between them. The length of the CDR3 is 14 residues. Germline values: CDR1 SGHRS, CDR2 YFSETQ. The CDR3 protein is CASSLVSSTDTQYF. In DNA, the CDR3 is TGCGCCAGCAGCTTAGTGAGTAGCACAGATACGCAGTATTTT.

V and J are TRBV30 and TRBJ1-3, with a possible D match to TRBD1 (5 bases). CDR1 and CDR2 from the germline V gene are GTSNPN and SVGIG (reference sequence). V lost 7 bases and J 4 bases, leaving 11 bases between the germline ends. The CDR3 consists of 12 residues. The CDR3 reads CAYRRSGNTIYF. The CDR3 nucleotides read TGTGCCTACAGGCGCTCGGGAAACACCATATATTTT.

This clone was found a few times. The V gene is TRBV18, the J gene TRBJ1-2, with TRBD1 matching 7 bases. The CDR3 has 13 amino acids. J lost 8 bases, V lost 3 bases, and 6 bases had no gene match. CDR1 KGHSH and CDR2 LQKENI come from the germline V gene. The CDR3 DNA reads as TGTGCCAGCTCACCCGACACAGGGGCCGGCTACACCTTC. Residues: CASSPDTGAGYTF.

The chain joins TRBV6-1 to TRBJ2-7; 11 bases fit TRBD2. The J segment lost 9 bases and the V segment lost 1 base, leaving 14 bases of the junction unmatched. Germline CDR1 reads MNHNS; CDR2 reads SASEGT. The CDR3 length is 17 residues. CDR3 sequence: CASSEVLAGTSGTGQYF. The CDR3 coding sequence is TGTGCCAGCAGTGAAGTGTTAGCGGGGACTAGCGGCACGGGGCAGTACTTC.

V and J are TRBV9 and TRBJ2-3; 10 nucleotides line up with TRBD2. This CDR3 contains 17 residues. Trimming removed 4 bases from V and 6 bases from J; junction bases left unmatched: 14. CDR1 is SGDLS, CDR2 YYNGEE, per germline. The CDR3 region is CASSPRGPGTSEDTQYF. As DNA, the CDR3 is TGTGCCAGCAGCCCCAGAGGGCCCGGGACTAGCGAGGATACGCAGTATTTT.

The CDR3 nucleotides are TGTGCCAGCAGCCGACGGGGGGCCCAGGAGACCCAGTACTTC. It specifies CASSRRGAQETQYF. V gene TRBV7-9 combines with J gene TRBJ2-5; possible D gene TRBD2, 7 bases. V was pared by 5 bases and J by 5 bases, with 15 bases between. Germline values: CDR1 SEHNR, CDR2 FQNEAQ (reference sequence). This CDR3 has 14 residues.

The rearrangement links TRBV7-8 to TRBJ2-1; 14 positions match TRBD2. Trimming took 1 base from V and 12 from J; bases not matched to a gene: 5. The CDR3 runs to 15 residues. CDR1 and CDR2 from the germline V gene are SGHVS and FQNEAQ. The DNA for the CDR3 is TGTGCCAGCAGCTTAGAGGGACTAGCGGGGGCGCGGCAGTTCTTC. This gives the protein CASSLEGLAGARQFF. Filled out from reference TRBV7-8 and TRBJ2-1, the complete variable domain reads GAGVSQSPRYKVAKRGQDVALRCDPISGHVSLFWYQQALGQGPEFLTYFQNEAQLDKSGLPSDRFFAERPEGSVSTLKIQRTQQEDSAVYLCASSLEGLAGARQFFGPGTRLTVL.

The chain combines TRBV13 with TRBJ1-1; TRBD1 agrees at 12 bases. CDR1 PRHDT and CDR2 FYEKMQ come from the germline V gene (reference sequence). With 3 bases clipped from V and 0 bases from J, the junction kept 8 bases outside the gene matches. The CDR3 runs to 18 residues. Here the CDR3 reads CASSFTGTGGVLNTEAFF. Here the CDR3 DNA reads TGTGCCAGCAGCTTTACCGGGACAGGGGGCGTTTTGAACACTGAAGCTTTCTTT.

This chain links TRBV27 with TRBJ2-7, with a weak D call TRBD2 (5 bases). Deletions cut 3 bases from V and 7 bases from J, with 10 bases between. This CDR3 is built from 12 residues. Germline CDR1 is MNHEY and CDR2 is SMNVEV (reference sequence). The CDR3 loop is CASSLVPGEQYF. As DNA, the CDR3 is TGTGCCAGCAGTTTGGTTCCGGGGGAGCAGTACTTC.

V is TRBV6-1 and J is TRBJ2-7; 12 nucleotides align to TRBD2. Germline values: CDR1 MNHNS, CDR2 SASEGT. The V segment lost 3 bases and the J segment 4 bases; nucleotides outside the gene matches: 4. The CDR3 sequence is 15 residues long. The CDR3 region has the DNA TGTGCCAGCAGTGACCTAGCGGGAGGGCCTTACGAGCAGTACTTC. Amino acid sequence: CASSDLAGGPYEQYF.

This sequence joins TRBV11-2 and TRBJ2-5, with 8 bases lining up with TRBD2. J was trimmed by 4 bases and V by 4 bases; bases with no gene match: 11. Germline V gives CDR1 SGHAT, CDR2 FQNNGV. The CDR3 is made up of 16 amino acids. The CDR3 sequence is CASSWGSGRASETQYF. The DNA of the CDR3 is TGTGCCAGCAGCTGGGGATCCGGGAGGGCCTCAGAGACCCAGTACTTC.

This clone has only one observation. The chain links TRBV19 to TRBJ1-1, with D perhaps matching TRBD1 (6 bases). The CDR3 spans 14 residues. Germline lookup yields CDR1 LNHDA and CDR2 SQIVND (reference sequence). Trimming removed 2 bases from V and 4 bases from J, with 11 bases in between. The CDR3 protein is CASSIQGFSTEAFF. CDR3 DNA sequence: TGTGCCAGTAGTATACAGGGGTTTAGCACTGAAGCTTTCTTT. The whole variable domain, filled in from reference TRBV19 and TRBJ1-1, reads DGGITQSPKYLFRKEGQNVTLSCEQNLNHDAMYWYRQDPGQGLRLIYYSQIVNDFQKGDIAEGYSVSREKKESFPLTVTSAQKNPTAFYLCASSIQGFSTEAFFGQGTRLTVV.

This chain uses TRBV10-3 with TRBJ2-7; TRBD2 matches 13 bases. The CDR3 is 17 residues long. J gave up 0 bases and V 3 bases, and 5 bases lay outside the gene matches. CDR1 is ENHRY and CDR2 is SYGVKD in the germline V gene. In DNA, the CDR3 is TGTGCCATCAGTGACGGGACTAGCGGGGATAGCTCCTACGAGCAGTACTTC. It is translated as CAISDGTSGDSSYEQYF.